This T cell receptor (beta chain) comes out of a study of CD4+ T cells in melanoma. The V end was cut by 3 bases, the J end by 1 base, with 14 bases between. This CDR3 has 16 amino acids. Germline V lookup: CDR1 MNHNS, CDR2 SASEGT. The repertoire was sequenced with immunoSEQ multiplex PCR; TCRdb's copy has only in-frame clones and lacks some. This table has about 110,000 clones, about 90% appearing once. The sequenced sample consisted of peripheral blood. The origin of this receptor is a human donor with melanoma. This chain uses TRBV6-1 with TRBJ2-3; D is possibly TRBD1 or TRBD2 (6 bases each). DNA for the CDR3: TGTGCCAGCAGTGATAGGGGGGCGGTCCGCACAGATACGCAGTATTTT. This sequence encodes CASSDRGAVRTDTQYF.